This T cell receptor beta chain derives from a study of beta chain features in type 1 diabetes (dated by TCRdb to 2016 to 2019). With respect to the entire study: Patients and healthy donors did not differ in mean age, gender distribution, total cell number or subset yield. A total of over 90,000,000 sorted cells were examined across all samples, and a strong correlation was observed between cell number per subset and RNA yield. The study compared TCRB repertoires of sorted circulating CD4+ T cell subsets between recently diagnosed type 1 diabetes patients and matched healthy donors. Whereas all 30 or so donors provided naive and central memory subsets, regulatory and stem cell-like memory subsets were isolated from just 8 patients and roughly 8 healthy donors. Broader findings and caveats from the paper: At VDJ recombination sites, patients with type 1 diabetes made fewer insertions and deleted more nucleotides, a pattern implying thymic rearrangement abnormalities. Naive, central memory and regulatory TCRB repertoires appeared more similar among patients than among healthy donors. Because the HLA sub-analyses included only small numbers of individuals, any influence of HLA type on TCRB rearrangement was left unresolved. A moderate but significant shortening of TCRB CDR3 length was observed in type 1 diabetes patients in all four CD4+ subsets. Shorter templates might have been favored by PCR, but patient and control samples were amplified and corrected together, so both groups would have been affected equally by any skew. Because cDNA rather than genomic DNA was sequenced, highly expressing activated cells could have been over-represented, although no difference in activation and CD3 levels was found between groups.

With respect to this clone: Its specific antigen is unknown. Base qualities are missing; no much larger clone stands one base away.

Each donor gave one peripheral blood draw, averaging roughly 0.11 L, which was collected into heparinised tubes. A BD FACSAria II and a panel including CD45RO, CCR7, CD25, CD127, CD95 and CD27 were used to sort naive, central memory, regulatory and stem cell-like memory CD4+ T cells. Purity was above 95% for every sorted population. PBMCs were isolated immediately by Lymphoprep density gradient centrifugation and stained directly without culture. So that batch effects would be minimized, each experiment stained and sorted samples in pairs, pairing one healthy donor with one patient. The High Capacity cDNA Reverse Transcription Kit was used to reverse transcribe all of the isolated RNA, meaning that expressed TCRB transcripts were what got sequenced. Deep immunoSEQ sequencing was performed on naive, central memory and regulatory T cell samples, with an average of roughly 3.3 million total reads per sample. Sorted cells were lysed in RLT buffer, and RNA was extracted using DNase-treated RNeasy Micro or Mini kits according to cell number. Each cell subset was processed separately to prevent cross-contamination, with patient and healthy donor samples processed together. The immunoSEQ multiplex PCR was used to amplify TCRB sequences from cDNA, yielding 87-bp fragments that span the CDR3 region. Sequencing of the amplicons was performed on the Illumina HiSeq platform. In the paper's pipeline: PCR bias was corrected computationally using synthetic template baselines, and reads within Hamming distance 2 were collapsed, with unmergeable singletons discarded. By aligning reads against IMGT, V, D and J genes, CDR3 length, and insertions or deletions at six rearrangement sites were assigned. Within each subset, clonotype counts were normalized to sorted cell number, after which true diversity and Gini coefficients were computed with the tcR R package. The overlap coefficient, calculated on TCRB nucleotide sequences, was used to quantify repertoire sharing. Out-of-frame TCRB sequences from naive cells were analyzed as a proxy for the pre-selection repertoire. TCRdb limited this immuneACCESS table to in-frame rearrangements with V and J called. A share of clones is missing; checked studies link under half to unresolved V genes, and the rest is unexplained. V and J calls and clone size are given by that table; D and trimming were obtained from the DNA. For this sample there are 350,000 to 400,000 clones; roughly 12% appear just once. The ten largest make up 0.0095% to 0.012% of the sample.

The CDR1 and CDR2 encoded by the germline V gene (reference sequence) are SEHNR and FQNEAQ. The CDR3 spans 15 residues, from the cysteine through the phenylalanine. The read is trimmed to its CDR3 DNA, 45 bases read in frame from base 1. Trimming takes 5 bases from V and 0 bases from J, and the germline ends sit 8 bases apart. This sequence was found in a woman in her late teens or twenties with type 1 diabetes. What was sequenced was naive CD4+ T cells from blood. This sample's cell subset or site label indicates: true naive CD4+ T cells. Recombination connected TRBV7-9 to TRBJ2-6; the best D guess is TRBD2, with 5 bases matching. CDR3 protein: CASSPGNSGANVLTF. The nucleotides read TGTGCCAGCAGCCCGGGAAACTCTGGGGCCAACGTCCTGACTTTC.